The next 9 T cell receptor beta chains were all read from a single sample in a study of OX40 agonist ivuxolimab in advanced cancers. The method was immunoSEQ multiplex PCR; TCRdb's version includes in-frame clones alone and lacks a portion of them. The repertoire consists of about 42,000 clones, with 70% to 90% occurring once and the leading ten covering around 2.5%. The sequenced sample was CD4+ or CD8+ T cells sorted from blood, obtained in a trial of the OX40 agonist ivuxolimab. The receptors here all came from an adult with an advanced solid tumor such as melanoma, head and neck, liver or kidney cancer.

In this sample, this clone turned up a few times. The CDR3 region has the DNA TGCGCCAGCAGCCGCAGTGACACTGAAGCTTTCTTT. Its translation is CASSRSDTEAFF. The V and J genes are TRBV5-1 and TRBJ1-1, with D uncertain. Germline CDR1 is SGHRS and CDR2 is YFSETQ. There are 12 residues in the CDR3. The V gene lost 4 bases and the J gene lost 3 bases, with 7 bases spanning the gap.

This clone was seen more than once but under ten times. Germline and junction disagree at one end, which may indicate a read error. The chain joins TRBV2 to TRBJ2-7; D is tentatively TRBD1 or TRBD2 (5 bases each). Germline V gene sequence: CDR1 SNHLY, CDR2 FYNNEI. CDR3 size: 12 residues. This CDR3 is CASSEPVGVGRF. CDR3 nucleotides: TGTGCCAGCAGTGAGCCCGTGGGGGTGGGACGATTC.

The chain recombines TRBV14 with TRBJ2-3; 9 nucleotides line up with TRBD2. The V gene end was trimmed by 4 bases and the J gene end by 1 base; junction bases not matched to a gene: 6. The CDR3 runs to 16 residues. Germline V gene lookup returns CDR1 SGHDN and CDR2 FVKESK. CDR3 in amino acids: CASSPYSGSGTDTQYF. DNA of the CDR3: TGTGCCAGCAGCCCGTATAGCGGGAGTGGCACAGATACGCAGTATTTT.

The chain joins TRBV4-3 to TRBJ1-2; D might be TRBD1 (6 bases). The CDR3 has 15 amino acids. Trimming shortened V by 4 bases and J by 4 bases, and 16 bases separated the two germline ends. Germline CDR1 LGHNA, CDR2 YSLEER. The DNA of the CDR3 is TGCGCCAGCAGCCTCCAAAGCAGGGGTTTCTATGGCTACACCTTC. It encodes CASSLQSRGFYGYTF.

The chain combines TRBV5-1 with TRBJ2-1; D may match TRBD1 or TRBD2 (5 bases each). From germline, CDR1 is SGHRS and CDR2 YFSETQ. V lost 4 bases, J lost 6 bases, and 14 bases lay in between. The CDR3 runs to 14 residues. Here the CDR3 DNA reads TGCGCCAGCAGCCGGGACGTGGGCTTCAATGAGCAGTTCTTC. Its translation is CASSRDVGFNEQFF.

V is TRBV9 and J is TRBJ2-3; D tentatively reads TRBD1 or TRBD2 (5 bases each). The CDR3 covers 17 residues. Germline CDR1 SGDLS, CDR2 YYNGEE. Trimming took 2 bases from V and 0 from J, leaving 16 bases between them. This CDR3 is CASSVPERGGSTDTQYF. In nucleotides, the CDR3 is TGTGCCAGCAGCGTGCCCGAGAGGGGTGGCAGCACAGATACGCAGTATTTT. Filled out from reference TRBV9 and TRBJ2-3, the complete variable domain reads DSGVTQTPKHLITATGQRVTLRCSPRSGDLSVYWYQQSLDQGLQFLIQYYNGEERAKGNILERFSAQQFPDLHSELNLSSLELGDSALYFCASSVPERGGSTDTQYFGPGTRLTVL.

CDR3 protein: CASSVDKFYEQYV. In DNA, the CDR3 is TGTGCCAGCAGCGTAGACAAATTCTACGAGCAGTACGTC. This chain connects TRBV7-9 to TRBJ2-7; D not resolved. V gave up 5 bases and J gave up 3 bases, with 11 bases separating them. This CDR3 spans 13 amino acids. Germline CDR1 is SEHNR and CDR2 is FQNEAQ (reference sequence).

This chain uses TRBV6-6 with TRBJ2-1, with a possible D match to TRBD1 (7 bases). V shed 5 bases and J shed 1 base, with 12 bases lying between them. CDR1 is MNHNY, CDR2 SVGAGI, per germline (reference sequence). The CDR3 contains 15 residues. Here the CDR3 reads CASSRDSGSYNEQFF. The CDR3, as DNA: TGTGCCAGCAGTCGGGACAGCGGGTCCTACAATGAGCAGTTCTTC.

The rearrangement joins TRBV30 to TRBJ1-3; the D gene is possibly TRBD1 (6 bases). Germline CDR1 reads GTSNPN; CDR2 reads SVGIG (reference sequence). V lost 5 bases and J lost 0, with 14 bases in between. The CDR3 runs to 15 residues. The CDR3 DNA follows: TGTGCCTGGGTACAAAAGGACAGCTCTGGAAACACCATATATTTT. It encodes CAWVQKDSSGNTIYF.